The present T cell receptor beta chain was sequenced within a study of blood T cell repertoires in COVID-19. Study-wide background: Acute and convalescent COVID-19 specimens originated in the United States, Italy and Spain. T cells, B-cell-depleted T cells, or PBMCs provided the cDNA or gDNA that served as material.

Sequenced by immunoSEQ multiplex PCR; TCRdb stores in-frame clones only, minus some. This sample has about 190,000 clones, with nearly 90% found just once. Germline lookup yields CDR1 GTSNPN and CDR2 SVGIG (reference sequence). CDR3 length: 14 amino acids. V was clipped by 3 bases and J by 3 bases; unmatched bases: 5. The sequencing sample was made of peripheral blood. The source is a woman aged 35 to 49 who had recovered from COVID-19. The chain carries TRBV30 and TRBJ2-1; 7 bases line up with TRBD1. The CDR3 region is CAWRRTGLYNEQFF. As DNA, the CDR3 is TGTGCCTGGAGGAGGACAGGCCTCTACAATGAGCAGTTCTTC.